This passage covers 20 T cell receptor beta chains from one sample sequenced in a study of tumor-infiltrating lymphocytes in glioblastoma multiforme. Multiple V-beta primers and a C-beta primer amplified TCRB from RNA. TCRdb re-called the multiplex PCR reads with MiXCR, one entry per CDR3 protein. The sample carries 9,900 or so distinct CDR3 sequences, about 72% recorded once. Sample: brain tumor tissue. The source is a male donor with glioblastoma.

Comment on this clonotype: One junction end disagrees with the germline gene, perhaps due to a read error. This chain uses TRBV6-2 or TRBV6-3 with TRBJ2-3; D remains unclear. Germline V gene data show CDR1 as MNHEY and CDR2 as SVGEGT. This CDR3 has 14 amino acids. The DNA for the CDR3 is TGCGCCGGCAGCACGACACCGAACGCAGATACGCAGTATTTT. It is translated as CAGSTTPNADTQYF.

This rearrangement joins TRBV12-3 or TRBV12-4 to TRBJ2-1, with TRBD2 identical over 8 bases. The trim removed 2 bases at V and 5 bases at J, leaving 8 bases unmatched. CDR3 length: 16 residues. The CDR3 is CASSLSSGGPHNEQFF. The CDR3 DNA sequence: TGTGCCAGCAGTTTATCCAGCGGGGGACCCCACAATGAGCAGTTCTTC.

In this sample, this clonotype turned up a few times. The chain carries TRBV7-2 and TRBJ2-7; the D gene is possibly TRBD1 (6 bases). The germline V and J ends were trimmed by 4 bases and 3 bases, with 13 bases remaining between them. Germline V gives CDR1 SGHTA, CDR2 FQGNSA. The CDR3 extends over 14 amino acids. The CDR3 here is CASSSEDRYYEQYF. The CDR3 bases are TGTGCCAGCAGCTCAGAAGACAGGTACTACGAGCAGTACTTC.

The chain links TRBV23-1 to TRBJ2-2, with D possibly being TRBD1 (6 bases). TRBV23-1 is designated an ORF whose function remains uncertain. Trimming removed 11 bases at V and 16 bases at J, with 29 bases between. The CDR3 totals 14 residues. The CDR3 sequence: CAPNGQMNTGETFF. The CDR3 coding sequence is TGCGCCCCGAACGGACAGATGAACACCGGGGAGACGTTTTTT.

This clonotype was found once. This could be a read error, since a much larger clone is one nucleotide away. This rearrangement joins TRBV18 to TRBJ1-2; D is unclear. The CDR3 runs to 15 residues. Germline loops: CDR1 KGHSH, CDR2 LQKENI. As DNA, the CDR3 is TGTGTCAGCTCACCGAGGGAACGGGCAAACTATGGCTACACCTTC. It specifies CVSSPRERANYGYTF. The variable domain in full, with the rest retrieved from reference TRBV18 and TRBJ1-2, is NAGVMQNPRHLVRRRGQEARLRCSPMKGHSHVYWYRQLPEEGLKFMVYLQKENIIDESGMPKERFSAEFPKEGPSILRIQQVVRGDSAAYFCVSSPRERANYGYTFGSGTRLTVV.

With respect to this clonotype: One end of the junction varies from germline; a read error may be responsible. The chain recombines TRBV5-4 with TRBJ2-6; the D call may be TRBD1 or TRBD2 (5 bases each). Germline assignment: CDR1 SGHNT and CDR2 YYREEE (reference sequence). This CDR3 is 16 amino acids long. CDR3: CASSLNWVNGANVPTF. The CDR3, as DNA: TGTGCCAGCAGCTTGAATTGGGTGAACGGGGCTAACGTCCCGACTTTC.

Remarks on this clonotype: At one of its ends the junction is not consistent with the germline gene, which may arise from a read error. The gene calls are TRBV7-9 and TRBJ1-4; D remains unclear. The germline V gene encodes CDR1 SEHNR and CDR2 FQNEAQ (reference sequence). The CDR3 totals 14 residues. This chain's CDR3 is CASSLDVGRQALLF. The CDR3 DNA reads TGTGCCAGTAGCTTAGACGTGGGCAGGCAAGCACTGCTTTTT.

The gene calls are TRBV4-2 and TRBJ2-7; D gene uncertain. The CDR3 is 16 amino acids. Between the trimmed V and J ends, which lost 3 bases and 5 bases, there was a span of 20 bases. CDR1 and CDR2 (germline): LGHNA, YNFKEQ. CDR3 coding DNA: TGTGCCAGCAGCCAGGACCTTTGGGTAGCTGGCCACGAGCAGTACTTC. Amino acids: CASSQDLWVAGHEQYF.

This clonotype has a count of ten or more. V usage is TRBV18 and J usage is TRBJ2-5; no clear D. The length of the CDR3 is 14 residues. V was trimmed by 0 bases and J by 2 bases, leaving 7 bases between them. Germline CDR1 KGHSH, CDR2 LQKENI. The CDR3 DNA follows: TGTGCCAGCTCACCACCGGGCCGGCAAGAGACCCAGTACTTC. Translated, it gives CASSPPGRQETQYF.

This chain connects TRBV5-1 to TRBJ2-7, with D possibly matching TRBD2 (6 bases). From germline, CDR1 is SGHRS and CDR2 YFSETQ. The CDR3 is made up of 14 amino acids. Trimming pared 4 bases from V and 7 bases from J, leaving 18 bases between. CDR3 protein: CASSEGLAGTEQYF. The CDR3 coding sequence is TGCGCCAGCAGCGAGGGACTGGCGGGAACTGAGCAGTACTTC. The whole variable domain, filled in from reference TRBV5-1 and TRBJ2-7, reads KAGVTQTPRYLIKTRGQQVTLSCSPISGHRSVSWYQQTPGQGLQFLFEYFSETQRNKGNFPGRFSGRQFSNSRSEMNVSTLELGDSALYLCASSEGLAGTEQYFGPGTRLTVT.

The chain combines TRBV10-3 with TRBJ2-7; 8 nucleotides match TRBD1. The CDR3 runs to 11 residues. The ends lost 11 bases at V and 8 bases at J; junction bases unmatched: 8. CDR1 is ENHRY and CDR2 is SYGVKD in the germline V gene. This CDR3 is CAVQGAYKQYF. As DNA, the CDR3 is TGTGCCGTCCAGGGGGCTTACAAGCAGTACTTC.

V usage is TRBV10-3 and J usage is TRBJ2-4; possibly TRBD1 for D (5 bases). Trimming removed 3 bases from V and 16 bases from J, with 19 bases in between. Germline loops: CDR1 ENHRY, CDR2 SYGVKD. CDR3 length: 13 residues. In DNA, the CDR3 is TGTGCCATCAGTGAAGACAAGGGGAACATTCGTTACTTC. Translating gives CAISEDKGNIRYF.

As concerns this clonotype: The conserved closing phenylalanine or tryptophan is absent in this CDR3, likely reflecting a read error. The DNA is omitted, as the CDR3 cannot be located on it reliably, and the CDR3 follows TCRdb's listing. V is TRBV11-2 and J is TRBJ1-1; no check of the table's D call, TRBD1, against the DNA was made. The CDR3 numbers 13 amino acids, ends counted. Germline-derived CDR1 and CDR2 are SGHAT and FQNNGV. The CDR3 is CASSLDGGVEAFL.

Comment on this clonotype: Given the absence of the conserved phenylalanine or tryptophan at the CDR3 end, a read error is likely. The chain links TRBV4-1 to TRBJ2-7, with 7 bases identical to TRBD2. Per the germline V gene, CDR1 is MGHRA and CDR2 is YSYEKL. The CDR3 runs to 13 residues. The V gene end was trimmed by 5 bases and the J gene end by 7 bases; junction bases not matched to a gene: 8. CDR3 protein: CASSGTTDEEQYS. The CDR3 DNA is TGCGCCAGCAGCGGGACTACCGATGAAGAGCAGTACTCC.

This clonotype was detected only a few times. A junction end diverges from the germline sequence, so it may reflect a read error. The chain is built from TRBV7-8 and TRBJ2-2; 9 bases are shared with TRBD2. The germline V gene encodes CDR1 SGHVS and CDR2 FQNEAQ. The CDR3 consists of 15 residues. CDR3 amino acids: CASSSTSGLTEELFF. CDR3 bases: TGTGCCAGCAGCTCGACTAGCGGATTAACCGAGGAGCTGTTTTTT.

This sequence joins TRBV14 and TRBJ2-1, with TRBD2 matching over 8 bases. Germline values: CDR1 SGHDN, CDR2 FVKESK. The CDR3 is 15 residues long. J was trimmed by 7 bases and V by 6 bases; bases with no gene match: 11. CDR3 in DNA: TGTGCCAGCAGACATGCCAGCGGGAGAGGGAATGAGCAGTTCTTC. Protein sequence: CASRHASGRGNEQFF.

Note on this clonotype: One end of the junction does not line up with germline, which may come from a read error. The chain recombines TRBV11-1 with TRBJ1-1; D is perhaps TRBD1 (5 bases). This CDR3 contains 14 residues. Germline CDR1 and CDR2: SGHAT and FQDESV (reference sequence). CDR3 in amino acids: CASSLDEWGSEAFF. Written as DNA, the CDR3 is TGTGCCAGCAGCTTAGATGAGTGGGGCAGCGAGGCTTTCTTC.

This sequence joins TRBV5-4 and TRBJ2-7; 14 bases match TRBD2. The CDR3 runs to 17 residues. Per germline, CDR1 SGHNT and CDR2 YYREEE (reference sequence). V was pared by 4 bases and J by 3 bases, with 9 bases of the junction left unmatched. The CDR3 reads CASSASRGTSGSYEQYF. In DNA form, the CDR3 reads TGTGCCAGCAGCGCATCCAGGGGGACTAGCGGGAGCTACGAGCAGTACTTC. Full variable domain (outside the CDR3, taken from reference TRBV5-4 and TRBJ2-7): ETGVTQSPTHLIKTRGQQVTLRCSSQSGHNTVSWYQQALGQGPQFIFQYYREEENGRGNFPPRFSGLQFPNYSSELNVNALELDDSALYLCASSASRGTSGSYEQYFGPGTRLTVT.

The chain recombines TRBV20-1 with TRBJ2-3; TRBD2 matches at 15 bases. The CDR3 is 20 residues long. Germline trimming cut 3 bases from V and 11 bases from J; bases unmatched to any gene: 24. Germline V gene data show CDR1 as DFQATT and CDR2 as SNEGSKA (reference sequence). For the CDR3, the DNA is TGCAGTGCTAGTCGCCCCGGACTAGCGGGAGGGCAGAGTAGCACAGGTATGCAGTATTTT. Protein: CSASRPGLAGGQSSTGMQYF.

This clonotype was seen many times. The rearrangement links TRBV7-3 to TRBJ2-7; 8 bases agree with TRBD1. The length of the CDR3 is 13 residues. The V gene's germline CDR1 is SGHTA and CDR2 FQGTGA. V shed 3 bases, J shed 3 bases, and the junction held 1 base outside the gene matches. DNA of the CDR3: TGTGCCAGCAGCTTTGACAGGGGCTACGAGCAGTACTTC. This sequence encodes CASSFDRGYEQYF.